This T cell receptor beta chain derives from a study of cytomegalovirus exposure and HLA in healthy donors. Study-level information: Genetic ancestry analysis placed approximately 80% of the 400 or so donors that were genotyped in the Caucasian-associated cluster.

13 Jbeta primers and 60 Vbeta primers were used for the PCR. Clones were read by immunoSEQ multiplex PCR, and TCRdb kept only the in-frame ones, dropping some. This sample carries around 97,000 clones, about 71% of them seen once, and the ten largest clones take less than 3.5%. CDR1 SEHNR and CDR2 FQNEAQ come from the germline V gene (reference sequence). V lost 0 bases and J 6 bases, leaving 2 bases between the germline ends. The CDR3 has 12 residues. Sequences were obtained from PBMCs. The TCR was taken from a woman in her fifties or sixties in good health and CMV-seronegative. V is TRBV7-9 and J is TRBJ1-4; D unresolved. The CDR3 DNA reads TGTGCCAGCAGCTTAGCCGATGAAAAACTGTTTTTT. This codes for CASSLADEKLFF.